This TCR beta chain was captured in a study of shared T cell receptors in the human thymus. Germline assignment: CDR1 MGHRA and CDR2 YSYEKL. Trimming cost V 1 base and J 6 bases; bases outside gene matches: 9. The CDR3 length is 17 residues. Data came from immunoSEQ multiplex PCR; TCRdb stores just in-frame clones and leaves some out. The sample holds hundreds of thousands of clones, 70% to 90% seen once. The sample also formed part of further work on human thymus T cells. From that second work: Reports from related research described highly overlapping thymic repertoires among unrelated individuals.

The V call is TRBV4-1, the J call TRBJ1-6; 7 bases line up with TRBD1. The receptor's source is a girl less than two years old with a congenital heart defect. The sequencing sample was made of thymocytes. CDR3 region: CASSQGQLTGTNSPLHF. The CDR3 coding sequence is TGCGCCAGCAGCCAAGGACAATTGACAGGGACTAATTCACCCCTCCACTTT.